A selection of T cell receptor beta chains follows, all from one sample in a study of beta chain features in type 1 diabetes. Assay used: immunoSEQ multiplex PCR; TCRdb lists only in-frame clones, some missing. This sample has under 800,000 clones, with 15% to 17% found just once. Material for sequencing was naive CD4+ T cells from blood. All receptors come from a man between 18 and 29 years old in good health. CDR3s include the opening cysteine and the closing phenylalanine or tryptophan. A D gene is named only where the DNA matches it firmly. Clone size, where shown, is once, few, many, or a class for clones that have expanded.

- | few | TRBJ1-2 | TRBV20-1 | CSARDDMGYTF | TGCAGTGCTAGAGATGACATGGGCTACACCTTC
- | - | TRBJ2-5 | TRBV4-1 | CASSHPFEDIRGAQETQYF | TGCGCCAGCAGCCATCCCTTCGAGGACATCCGGGGGGCCCAAGAGACCCAGTACTTC
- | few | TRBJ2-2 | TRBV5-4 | CASSSYRENTGELFF | TGTGCCAGCAGCTCCTACAGGGAGAACACCGGGGAGCTGTTTTTT
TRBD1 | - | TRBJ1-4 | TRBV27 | CASKTGPNEKLFF | TGTGCCAGCAAGACAGGGCCTAATGAAAAACTGTTTTTT
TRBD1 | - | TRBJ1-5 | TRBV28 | CASSLGQVGNQPQHF | TGTGCCAGCAGTCTAGGACAGGTAGGCAATCAGCCCCAGCATTTT
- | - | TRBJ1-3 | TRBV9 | CASSVEGESPGNTIYF | TGTGCCAGCAGCGTAGAGGGGGAATCCCCTGGAAACACCATATATTTT
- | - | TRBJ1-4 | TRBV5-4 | CASSPGPSEKLFF | TGTGCCAGCAGCCCGGGACCTTCAGAAAAACTGTTTTTT
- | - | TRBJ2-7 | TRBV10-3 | CAISWAVSYEQYF | TGTGCCATCAGTTGGGCCGTCTCCTACGAGCAGTACTTC
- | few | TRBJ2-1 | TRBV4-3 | CASSQGPRGRSYNEQFF | TGCGCCAGCAGCCAAGGCCCGCGGGGTCGCTCCTACAATGAGCAGTTCTTC
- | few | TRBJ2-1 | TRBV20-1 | CSASNNNEQFF | TGCAGTGCTAGTAACAACAATGAGCAGTTCTTC
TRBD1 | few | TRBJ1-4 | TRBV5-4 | CASSPTTGVFEKLFF | TGTGCCAGCAGCCCTACGACAGGGGTCTTCGAAAAACTGTTTTTT
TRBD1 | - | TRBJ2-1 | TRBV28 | CASSLRGTVSNEQFF | TGTGCCAGCAGTTTACGTGGGACAGTGAGCAATGAGCAGTTCTTC
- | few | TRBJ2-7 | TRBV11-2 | CASGLRLLYEQYF | TGTGCCAGCGGTCTTCGATTGTTGTACGAGCAGTACTTC
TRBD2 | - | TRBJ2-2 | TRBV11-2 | CASSRQLAGVGELFF | TGTGCCAGCAGCCGACAACTAGCGGGAGTTGGGGAGCTGTTTTTT
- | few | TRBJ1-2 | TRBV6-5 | CASSYSRQGTYGYTF | TGTGCCAGCAGTTACTCGAGGCAGGGAACATATGGCTACACCTTC
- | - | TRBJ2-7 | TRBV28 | CASSLFQGTSYEQYF | TGTGCCAGCAGTTTATTCCAGGGAACCTCCTACGAGCAGTACTTC
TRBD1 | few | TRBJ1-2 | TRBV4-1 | CASSQGGTGNGYTF | TGCGCCAGCAGCCAAGGAGGGACAGGGAATGGCTACACCTTC
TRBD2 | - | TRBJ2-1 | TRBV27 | CASSKLAGGFSYNEQFF | TGTGCCAGCAGTAAACTAGCGGGGGGTTTCTCCTACAATGAGCAGTTCTTC
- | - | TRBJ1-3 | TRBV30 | CAWSTGRISSGNTIYF | TGTGCCTGGAGTACCGGCAGGATCTCTTCTGGAAACACCATATATTTT
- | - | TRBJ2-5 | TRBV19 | CASSIRQDRGETQYF | TGTGCCAGTAGTATAAGACAGGACCGGGGCGAGACCCAGTACTTC
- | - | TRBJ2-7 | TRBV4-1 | CASSQDSRNEQYF | TGCGCCAGCAGCCAGGACAGTCGCAACGAGCAGTACTTC
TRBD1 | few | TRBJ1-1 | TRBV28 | CASSSPGQPRGTEAFF | TGTGCCAGCAGCTCTCCGGGACAGCCAAGGGGTACTGAAGCTTTCTTT
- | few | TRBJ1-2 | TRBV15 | CATSRDGQNYGYTF | TGTGCCACCAGCAGAGATGGGCAGAACTATGGCTACACCTTC
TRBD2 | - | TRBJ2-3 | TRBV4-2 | CASSPNPMAGGDTQYF | TGTGCCAGCAGCCCCAACCCTATGGCGGGAGGAGATACGCAGTATTTT
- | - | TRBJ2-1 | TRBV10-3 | CAIRDLPSNEQFF | TGTGCCATCAGAGACCTTCCATCCAATGAGCAGTTCTTC
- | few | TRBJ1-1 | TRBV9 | CASSEGPSTEAFF | TGTGCCAGCAGCGAGGGACCGAGCACTGAAGCTTTCTTT
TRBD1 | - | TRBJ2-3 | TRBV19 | CATVRDRGFSDTQYF | TGTGCCACCGTCCGGGACAGGGGATTTTCAGATACGCAGTATTTT
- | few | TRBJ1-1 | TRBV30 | CAWNKMEAFF | TGTGCCTGGAATAAGATGGAAGCTTTCTTT
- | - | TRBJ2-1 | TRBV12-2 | CASRLVESGDRLGRDNEQFF | TGTGCAAGTCGCTTAGTTGAGTCTGGCGACAGGTTGGGAAGGGACAATGAGCAGTTCTTC
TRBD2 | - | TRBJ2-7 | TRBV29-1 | CSADRRVAGNSYEQYF | TGCAGCGCTGATCGACGGGTAGCGGGTAACTCCTACGAGCAGTACTTC
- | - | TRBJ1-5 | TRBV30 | CAWSVSGKNQPQHF | TGTGCCTGGAGTGTGTCAGGAAAAAATCAGCCCCAGCATTTT
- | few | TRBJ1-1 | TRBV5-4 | CASSFLNTEAFF | TGTGCCAGCAGCTTTTTGAACACTGAAGCTTTCTTT
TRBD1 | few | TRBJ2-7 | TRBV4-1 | CASSQAGTDSREQYF | TGCGCCAGCAGCCAAGCCGGGACAGACTCAAGAGAGCAGTACTTC
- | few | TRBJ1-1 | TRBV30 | CAWNRDKDKAFF | TGTGCCTGGAACCGGGACAAGGATAAAGCTTTCTTT
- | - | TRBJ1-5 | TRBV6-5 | CASRSSNQPQHF | TGTGCCAGCAGGAGTAGCAATCAGCCCCAGCATTTT
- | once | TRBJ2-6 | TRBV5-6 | CASIPGVMFSGANVLTF | TGTGCCAGCATACCGGGTGTGATGTTCTCTGGGGCCAACGTCCTGACTTTC
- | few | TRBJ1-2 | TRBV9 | CASSATVSPGYTF | TGTGCCAGCAGCGCGACAGTATCGCCTGGCTACACCTTC
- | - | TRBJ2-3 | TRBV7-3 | CASSPDRDTQYF | TGTGCCAGCAGCCCGGATCGGGATACGCAGTATTTT
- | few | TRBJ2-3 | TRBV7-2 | CASTPGGGGRSDTQYF | TGTGCCAGCACCCCAGGGGGCGGGGGCCGCTCAGATACGCAGTATTTT
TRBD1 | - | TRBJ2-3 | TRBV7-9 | CASSRNRGDTDTQYF | TGTGCCAGCAGCCGAAACAGGGGTGACACAGATACGCAGTATTTT
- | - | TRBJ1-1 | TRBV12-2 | CASRERTGAFF | TGTGCAAGTCGCGAGCGGACGGGAGCTTTCTTT
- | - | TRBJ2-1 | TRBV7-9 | CASNRVSNEQFF | TGTGCCAGCAACCGGGTTAGCAATGAGCAGTTCTTC
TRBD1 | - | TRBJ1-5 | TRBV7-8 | CASSLATGGGQPQHF | TGTGCCAGCAGCTTAGCTACAGGGGGAGGTCAGCCCCAGCATTTT
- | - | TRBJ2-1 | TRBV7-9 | CASSFGDEQFF | TGTGCCAGCAGCTTTGGCGATGAGCAGTTCTTC
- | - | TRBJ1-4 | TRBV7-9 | CASSLKGGGEKLFF | TGTGCCAGCAGCTTAAAAGGAGGGGGAGAAAAACTGTTTTTT